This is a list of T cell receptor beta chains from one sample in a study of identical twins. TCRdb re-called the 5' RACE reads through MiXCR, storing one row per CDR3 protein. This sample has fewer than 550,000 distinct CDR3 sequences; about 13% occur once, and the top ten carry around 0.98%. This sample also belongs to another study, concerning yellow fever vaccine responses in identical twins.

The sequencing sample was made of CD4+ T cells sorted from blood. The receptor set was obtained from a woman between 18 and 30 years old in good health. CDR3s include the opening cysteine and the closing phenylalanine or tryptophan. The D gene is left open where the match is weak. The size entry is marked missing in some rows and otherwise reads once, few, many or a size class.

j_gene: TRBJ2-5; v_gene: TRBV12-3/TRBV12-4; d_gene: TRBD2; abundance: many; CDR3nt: TGTGCCAGCAGTTTCGGAACTAGCGGGAGGGCCGACGAGACCCAGTACTTC; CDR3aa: CASSFGTSGRADETQYF
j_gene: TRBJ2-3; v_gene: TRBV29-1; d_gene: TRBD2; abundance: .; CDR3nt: TGCAGCGTAAGGACTAGTTCAGATACGCAGTATTTT; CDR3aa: CSVRTSSDTQYF
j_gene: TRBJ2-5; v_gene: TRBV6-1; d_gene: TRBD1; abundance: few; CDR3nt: TGTGCCAGCAGTGTAGACAGGGGGGAGGAGACCCAGTACTTC; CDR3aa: CASSVDRGEETQYF
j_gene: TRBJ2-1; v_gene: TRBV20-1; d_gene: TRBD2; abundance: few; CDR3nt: TGCAGTGCTAGAGATCTCAGGGCGGGAGGGCCGTGGAATGAGCAGTTCTTC; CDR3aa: CSARDLRAGGPWNEQFF
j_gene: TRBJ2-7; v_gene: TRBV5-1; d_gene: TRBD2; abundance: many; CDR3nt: TGCGCCAGCAGCTTGGGTTCACTAGCGGACCACTACGAGCAGTACTTC; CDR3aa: CASSLGSLADHYEQYF
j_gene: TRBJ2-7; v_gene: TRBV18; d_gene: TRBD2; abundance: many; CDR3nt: TGTGCCAGCTCACGGCCGGGGGGAGCCTACGAGCAGTACTTC; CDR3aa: CASSRPGGAYEQYF
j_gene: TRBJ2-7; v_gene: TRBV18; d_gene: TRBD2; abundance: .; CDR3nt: TGTGCCAGCTCACTTAACCAGTGGACTAGCGGATACGAGCAGTACTTC; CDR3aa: CASSLNQWTSGYEQYF
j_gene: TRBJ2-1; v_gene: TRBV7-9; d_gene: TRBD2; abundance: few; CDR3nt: TGTGCCAGCAGCTTAGCCTCGGGGGGGGGGACCAATGAGCAGTTCTTC; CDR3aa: CASSLASGGGTNEQFF
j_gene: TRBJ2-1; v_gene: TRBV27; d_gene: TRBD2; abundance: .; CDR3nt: TGTGCCAGCAGGACTAGCACGTACAATGAGCAGTTCTTC; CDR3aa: CASRTSTYNEQFF
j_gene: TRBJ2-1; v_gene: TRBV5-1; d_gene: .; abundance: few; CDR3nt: TGCGCCAGCAGGTTGATTCAGGGATCCTACAATGAGCAGTTCTTC; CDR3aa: CASRLIQGSYNEQFF
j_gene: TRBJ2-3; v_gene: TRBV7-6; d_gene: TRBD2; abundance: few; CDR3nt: TGTGCCAGCAGCTTAGGGACTAGCGGGCCCCAAGATACGCAGTATTTT; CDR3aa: CASSLGTSGPQDTQYF
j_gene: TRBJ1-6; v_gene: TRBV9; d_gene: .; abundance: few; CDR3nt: TGTGCCAGCAGCGTAGACCAGAGCAATTCACCCCTCCACTTT; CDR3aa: CASSVDQSNSPLHF
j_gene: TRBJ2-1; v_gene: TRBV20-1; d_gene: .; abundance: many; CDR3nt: TGCAGTGCTAGAGATTCACTTCAGCAGAGGGGGGTGTTGTATGAGCAGTTCTTC; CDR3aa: CSARDSLQQRGVLYEQFF
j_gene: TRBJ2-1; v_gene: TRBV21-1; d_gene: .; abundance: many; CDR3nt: TGTGCCAGCAGCAAAGCCGACAGGTACAATGAGCAGTTCTTC; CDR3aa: CASSKADRYNEQFF
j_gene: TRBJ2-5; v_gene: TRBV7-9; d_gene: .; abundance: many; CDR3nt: TGTGCCAGCAGCTTAGGTCCGACTCCGGAGACCCAGTACTTC; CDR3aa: CASSLGPTPETQYF
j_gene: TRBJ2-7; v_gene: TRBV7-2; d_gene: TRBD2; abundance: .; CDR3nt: TGTGCCAGCAGCTTACGCGGACTAGCATCCTACGAGCAGTACTTC; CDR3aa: CASSLRGLASYEQYF
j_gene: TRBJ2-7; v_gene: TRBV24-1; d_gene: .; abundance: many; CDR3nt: TGTGCCACCAGTGACCCACAGGGATACGAGCAGTACTTC; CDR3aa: CATSDPQGYEQYF
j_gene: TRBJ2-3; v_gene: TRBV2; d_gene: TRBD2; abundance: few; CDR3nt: TGTGCCAGCAGTGACCTAACAGCGGGGGCAGGCACAGATACGCAGTATTTT; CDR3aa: CASSDLTAGAGTDTQYF
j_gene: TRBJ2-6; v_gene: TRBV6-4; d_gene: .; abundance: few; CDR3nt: TGTGCCAGCAGTGACTCGGCGTCTGGGGCCAACGTCCTGACTTTC; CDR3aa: CASSDSASGANVLTF
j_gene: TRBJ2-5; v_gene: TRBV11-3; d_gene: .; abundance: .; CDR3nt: TGTGCCAGCAGCGGATCACAGGGCCCGGGGACCCAGTACTTC; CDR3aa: CASSGSQGPGTQYF
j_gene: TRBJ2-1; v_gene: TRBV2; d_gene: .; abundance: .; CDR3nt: TGTGCCAGCAGTAAGGGACTCGGATACAATGAGCAGTTCTTC; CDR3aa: CASSKGLGYNEQFF
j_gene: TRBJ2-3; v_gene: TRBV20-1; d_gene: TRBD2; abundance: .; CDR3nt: TGCAGTGCTAGCCTTAGCGGGGGGACCACAGATACGCAGTATTTT; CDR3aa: CSASLSGGTTDTQYF
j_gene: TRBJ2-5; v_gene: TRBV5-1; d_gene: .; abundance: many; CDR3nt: TGCGCCAGCACCCTCCAAGAGACCCAGTACTTC; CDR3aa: CASTLQETQYF
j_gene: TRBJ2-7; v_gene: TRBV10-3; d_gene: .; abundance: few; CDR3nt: TGTGCCATCAGTGTCACGGGACCTACGGACGAGCAGTACTTC; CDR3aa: CAISVTGPTDEQYF
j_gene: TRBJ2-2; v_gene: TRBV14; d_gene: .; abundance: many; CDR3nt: TGTGCCAGCAGCCAAGCGGCCGGGGAGCTGTTTTTT; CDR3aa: CASSQAAGELFF
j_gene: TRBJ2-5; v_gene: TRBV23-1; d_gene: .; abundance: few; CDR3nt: TGCGCCAGCAGTCAATCCAGCAGGGACCAAGAGACCCAGTACTTC; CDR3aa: CASSQSSRDQETQYF
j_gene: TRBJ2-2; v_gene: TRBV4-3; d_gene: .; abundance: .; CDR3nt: TGCGCCAGCAGCCAAATCAGGGTGGCGAACACCGGGGAGCTGTTTTTT; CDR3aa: CASSQIRVANTGELFF
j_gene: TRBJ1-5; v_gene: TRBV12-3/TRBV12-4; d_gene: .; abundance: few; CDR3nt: TGTGCCAGCAGTTCACAAGTTCAACAGCCCCAGCATTTT; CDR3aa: CASSSQVQQPQHF
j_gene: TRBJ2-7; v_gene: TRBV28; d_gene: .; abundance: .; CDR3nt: TGTGCCAGCAGCCTAGCCCGCAGGGGCGGTTACGAGCAGTACTTC; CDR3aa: CASSLARRGGYEQYF
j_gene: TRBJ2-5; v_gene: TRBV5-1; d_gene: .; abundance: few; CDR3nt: TGCGCCAGCAGCTTGGGCCGACAACGGGAGGAGACCCAGTACTTC; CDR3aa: CASSLGRQREETQYF
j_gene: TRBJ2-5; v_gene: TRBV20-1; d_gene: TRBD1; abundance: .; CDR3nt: TGCAGTGCTACGGGACAGCCCCCCAGGGCCCAGTACTTC; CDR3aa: CSATGQPPRAQYF
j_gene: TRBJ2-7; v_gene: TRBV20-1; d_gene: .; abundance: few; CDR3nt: TGCAGTGCGTCAGCGAAGGCCGTCCGGAGCGAGCAGTACTTC; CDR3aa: CSASAKAVRSEQYF
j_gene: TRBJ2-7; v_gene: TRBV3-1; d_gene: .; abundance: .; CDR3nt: TGTGCCAGCAGCCAGTTCCCCGGCGGCGAGCAGTACTTC; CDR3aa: CASSQFPGGEQYF
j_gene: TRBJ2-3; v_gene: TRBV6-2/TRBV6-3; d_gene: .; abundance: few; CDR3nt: TGTGCCAGCAATCTCGACTGGGCTAGTGTAACAGATACGCAGTATTTT; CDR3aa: CASNLDWASVTDTQYF
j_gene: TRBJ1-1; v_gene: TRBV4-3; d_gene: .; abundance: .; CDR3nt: TGCGCCAGCAGTCAGGGCTTGGGTTTGAACACTGAAGCTTTCTTT; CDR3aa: CASSQGLGLNTEAFF
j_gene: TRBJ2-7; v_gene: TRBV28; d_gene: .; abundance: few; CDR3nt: TGTGCCAGCAGTGCCTTAACCTACGAGCAGTACTTC; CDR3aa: CASSALTYEQYF
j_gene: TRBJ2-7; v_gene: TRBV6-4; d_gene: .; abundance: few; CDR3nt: TGTGCCAGCAGTGACTTCTCCTACGAGCAGTACTTC; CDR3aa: CASSDFSYEQYF
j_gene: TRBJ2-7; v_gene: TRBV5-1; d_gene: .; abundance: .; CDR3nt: TGCGCCAGCAGCTTGGTTGACAGGTCCTACGAGCAGTACTTC; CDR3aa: CASSLVDRSYEQYF
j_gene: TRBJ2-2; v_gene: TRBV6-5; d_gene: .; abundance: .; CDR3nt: TGTGCCAGCAGTTACTCGAGTAGGGTCGGCACCGGGGAGCTGTTTTTT; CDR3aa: CASSYSSRVGTGELFF
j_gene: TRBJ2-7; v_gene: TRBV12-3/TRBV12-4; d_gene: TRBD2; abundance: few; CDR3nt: TGTGCCTTCAGTTTAACAAGACTAGCGGGAGGTAACGACTACGAGCAGTACTTC; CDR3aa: CAFSLTRLAGGNDYEQYF
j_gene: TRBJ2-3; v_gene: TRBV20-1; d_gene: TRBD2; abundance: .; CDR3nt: TGCAGTGCTACAAAAGGGACTAGCGGGAGCACAGATACGCAGTATTTT; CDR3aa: CSATKGTSGSTDTQYF
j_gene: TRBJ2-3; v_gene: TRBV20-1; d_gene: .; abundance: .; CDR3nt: TGCAGTGCCCGGGCCTTACCCCCTAGCACAGATACGCAGTATTTT; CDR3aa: CSARALPPSTDTQYF
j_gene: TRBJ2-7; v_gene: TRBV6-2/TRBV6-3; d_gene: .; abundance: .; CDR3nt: TGTGCCAGCACCCGACATACTGCGATCTACGAGCAGTACTTC; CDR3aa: CASTRHTAIYEQYF
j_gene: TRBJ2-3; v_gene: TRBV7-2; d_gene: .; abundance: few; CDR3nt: TGTGCCAGCAGCTTATTGGTGGGCACAGATACGCAGTATTTT; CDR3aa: CASSLLVGTDTQYF
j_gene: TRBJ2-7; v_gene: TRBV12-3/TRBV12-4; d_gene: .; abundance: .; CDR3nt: TGTGCCAGCAGCTCTACCTCCCGTCAATACGAGCAGTACTTC; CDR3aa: CASSSTSRQYEQYF
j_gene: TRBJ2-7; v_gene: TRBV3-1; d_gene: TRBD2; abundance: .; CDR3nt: TGTGCCAGCAGCCAAGACAGCGGGGGGTCCTACGAGCAGTACTTC; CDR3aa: CASSQDSGGSYEQYF
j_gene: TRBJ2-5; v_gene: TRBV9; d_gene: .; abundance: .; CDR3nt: TGTGCCAGCAGCTCGAGGGGGATGTTTTGGCAAGAGACCCAGTACTTC; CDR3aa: CASSSRGMFWQETQYF
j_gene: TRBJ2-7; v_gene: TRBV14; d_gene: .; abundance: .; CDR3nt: TGTGCCAGCAGCCAAGATATGGTGGGTGAGCAGTACTTC; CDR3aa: CASSQDMVGEQYF
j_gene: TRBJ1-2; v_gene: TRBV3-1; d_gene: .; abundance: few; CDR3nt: TGTGCCAGCAGCCATACCGCAGGGAACTATGGCTACACCTTC; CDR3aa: CASSHTAGNYGYTF
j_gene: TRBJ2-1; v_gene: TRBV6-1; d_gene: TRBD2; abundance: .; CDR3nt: TGTGCCAGCAGTGAGCTAGCGGGCAGCTCCTACAATGAGCAGTTCTTC; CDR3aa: CASSELAGSSYNEQFF
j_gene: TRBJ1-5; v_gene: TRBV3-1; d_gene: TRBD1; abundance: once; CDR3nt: TGTGCCAGCGGCCCGTGTAGGGACAGGCCCCAGCATTTT; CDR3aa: CASGPCRDRPQHF
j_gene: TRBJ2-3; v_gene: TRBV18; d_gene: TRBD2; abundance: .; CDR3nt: TGTGCCAGCTCACCGGTCACTAGCGGGAGCACAGATACGCAGTATTTT; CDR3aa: CASSPVTSGSTDTQYF
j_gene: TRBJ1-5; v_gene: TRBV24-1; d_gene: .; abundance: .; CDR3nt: TGTGCCACCAGTGATTCGGGGGGTGGCAATCAGCCCCAGCATTTT; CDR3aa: CATSDSGGGNQPQHF
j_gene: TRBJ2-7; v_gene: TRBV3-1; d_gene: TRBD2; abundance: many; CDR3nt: TGTGCCAGCGGGACTAGCGCTGAGGAGCAGTACTTC; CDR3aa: CASGTSAEEQYF
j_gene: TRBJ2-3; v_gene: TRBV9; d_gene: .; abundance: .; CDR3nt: TGTGCCAGCACTGGGGGGATTCGGGGCACAGATACGCAGTATTTT; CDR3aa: CASTGGIRGTDTQYF
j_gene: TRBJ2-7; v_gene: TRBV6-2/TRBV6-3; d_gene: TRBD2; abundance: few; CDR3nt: TGTGCCAGCAGTGGTCCGGGACTAGGCTTCGACGAGCAGTACTTC; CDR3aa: CASSGPGLGFDEQYF
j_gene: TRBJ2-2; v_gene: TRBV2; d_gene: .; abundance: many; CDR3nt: TGTGCCAGCAGTGAAATCGGTGCCGGGGAGCTGTTTTTT; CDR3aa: CASSEIGAGELFF